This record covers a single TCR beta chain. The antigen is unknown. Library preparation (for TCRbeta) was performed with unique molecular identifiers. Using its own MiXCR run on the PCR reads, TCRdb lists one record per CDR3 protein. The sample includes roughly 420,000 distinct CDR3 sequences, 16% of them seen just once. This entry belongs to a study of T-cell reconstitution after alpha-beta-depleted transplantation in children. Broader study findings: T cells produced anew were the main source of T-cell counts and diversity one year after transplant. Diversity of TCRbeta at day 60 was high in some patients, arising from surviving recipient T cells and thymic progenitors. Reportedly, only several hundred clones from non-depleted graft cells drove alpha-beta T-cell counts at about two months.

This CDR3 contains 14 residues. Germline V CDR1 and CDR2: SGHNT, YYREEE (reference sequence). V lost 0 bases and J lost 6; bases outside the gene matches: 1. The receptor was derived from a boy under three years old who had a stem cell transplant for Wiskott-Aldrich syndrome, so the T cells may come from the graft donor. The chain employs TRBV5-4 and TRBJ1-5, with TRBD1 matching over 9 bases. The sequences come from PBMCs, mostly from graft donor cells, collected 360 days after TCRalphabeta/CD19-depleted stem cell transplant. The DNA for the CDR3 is TGTGCCAGCAGCTTGGGGGGACAGGGTCAGCCCCAGCATTTT. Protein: CASSLGGQGQPQHF.